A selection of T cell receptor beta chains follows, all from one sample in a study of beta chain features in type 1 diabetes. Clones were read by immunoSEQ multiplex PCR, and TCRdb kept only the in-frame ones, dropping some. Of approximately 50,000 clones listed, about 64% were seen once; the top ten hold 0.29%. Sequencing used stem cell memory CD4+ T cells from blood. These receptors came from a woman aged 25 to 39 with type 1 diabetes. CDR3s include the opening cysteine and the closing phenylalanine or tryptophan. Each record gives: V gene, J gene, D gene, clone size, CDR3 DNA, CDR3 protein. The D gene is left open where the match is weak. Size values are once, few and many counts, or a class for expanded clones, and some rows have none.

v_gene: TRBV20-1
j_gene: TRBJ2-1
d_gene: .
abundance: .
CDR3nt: TGCAGTGTTGTACAACCGCCGCAGTTCTTC
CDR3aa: CSVVQPPQFF

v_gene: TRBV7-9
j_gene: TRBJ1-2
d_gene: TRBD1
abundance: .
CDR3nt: TGTGCCAGCAGCTTAAGTCCCGGACAGGGGTACACCTTC
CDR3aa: CASSLSPGQGYTF

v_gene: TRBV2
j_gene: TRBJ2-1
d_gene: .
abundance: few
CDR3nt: TGTGCCAGCAGTGATCGGTACAGTGAGCAGTTCTTC
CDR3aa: CASSDRYSEQFF

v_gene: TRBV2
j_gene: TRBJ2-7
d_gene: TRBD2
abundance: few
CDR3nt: TGTGCCAGCAGTGAAGGTGGACTAGCTTTCAACGAGCAGTACTTC
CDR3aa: CASSEGGLAFNEQYF

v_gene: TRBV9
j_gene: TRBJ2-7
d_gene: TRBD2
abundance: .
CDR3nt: TGTGCCAGCAGCTCCGGACTAGCGGGAGAATCGCAGTACTTC
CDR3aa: CASSSGLAGESQYF

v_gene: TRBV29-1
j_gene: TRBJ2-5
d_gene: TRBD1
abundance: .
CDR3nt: TGCAGCGTTGGGGGACAGGGGCCCCAAGAGACCCAGTACTTC
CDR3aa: CSVGGQGPQETQYF

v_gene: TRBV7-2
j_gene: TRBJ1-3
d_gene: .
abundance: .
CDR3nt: TGTGCCAGCAGAGTGCGGGGGGCCGCGTCTGGAAACACCATATATTTT
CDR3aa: CASRVRGAASGNTIYF

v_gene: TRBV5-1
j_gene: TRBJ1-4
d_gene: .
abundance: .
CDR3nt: TGCGCCAGCAGCTACTCGTCCGTGGGGGGTGAAAAACTGTTTTTT
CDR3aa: CASSYSSVGGEKLFF

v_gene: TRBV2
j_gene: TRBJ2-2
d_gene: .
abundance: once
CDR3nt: TGTGCCAGCCGGAGGGCAGCGAGCGGGGAGCTGTTTTTT
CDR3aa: CASRRAASGELFF

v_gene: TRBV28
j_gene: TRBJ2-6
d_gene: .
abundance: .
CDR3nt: TGTGCCAGCTCCCTGACAGGCTCCAACGTCCTGACTTTC
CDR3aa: CASSLTGSNVLTF

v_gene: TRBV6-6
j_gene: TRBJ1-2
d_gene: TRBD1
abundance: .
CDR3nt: TGTGCCAGCAGTCCGTGGACAGGGAGCTACACCTTC
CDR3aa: CASSPWTGSYTF

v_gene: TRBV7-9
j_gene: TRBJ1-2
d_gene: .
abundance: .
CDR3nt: TGTGCCAGCAGCTTACGGGGGGGCCTTGGCTACACCTTC
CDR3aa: CASSLRGGLGYTF

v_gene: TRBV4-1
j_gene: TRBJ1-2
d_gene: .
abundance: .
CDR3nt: TGCGCCAGCAGCCAGGTGCCCGGGACAACTAACTATGGCTACACCTTC
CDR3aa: CASSQVPGTTNYGYTF

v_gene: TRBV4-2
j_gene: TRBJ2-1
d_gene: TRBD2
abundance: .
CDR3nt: TGTGCCAGCAGCCAAGCGGGAGGTGAGCAGTTCTTC
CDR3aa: CASSQAGGEQFF

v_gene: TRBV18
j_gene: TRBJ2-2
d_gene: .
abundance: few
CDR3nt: TGTGCCAGCTCCAGACAGGATCCTAACACCGGGGAGCTGTTTTTT
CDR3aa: CASSRQDPNTGELFF

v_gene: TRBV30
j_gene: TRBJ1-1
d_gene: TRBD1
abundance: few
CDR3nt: TGTGCCTGGAGTGTCGGAAAAGGCTGGACAGGCAACATGAACACTGAAGCTTTCTTT
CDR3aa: CAWSVGKGWTGNMNTEAFF

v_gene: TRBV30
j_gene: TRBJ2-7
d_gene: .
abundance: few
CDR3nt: TGTGCCTGGAGTGTACGAATGACAAGCGGCGAGCAGTACTTC
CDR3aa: CAWSVRMTSGEQYF

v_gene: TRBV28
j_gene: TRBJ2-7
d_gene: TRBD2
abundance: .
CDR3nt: TGTGCCAGCAGCTCCGGGACTAGCGGCTCCTACGAGCAGTACTTC
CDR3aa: CASSSGTSGSYEQYF

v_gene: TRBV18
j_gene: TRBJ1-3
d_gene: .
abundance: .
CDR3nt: TGTGCCAGCTCACCAAACCGGGCTGGAAACACCATATATTTT
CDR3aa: CASSPNRAGNTIYF

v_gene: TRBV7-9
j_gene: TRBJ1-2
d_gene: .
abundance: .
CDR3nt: TGTGCCAGCAGCTCAGGGGTTCACTATGGCTACACCTTC
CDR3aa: CASSSGVHYGYTF

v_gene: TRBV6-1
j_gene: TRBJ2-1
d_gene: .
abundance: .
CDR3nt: TGTGCCAGCAGTGTTTACAGGTACAATGAGCAGTTCTTC
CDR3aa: CASSVYRYNEQFF

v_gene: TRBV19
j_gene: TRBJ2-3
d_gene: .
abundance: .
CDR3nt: TGTGCCAGTAGTACGTCTGACTACACAGGCACAGATACGCAGTATTTT
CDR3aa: CASSTSDYTGTDTQYF

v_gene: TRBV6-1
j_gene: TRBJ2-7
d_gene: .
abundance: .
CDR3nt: TGTGCCAGCAGACAACAGGGCCTCCACGAGCAGTACTTC
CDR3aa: CASRQQGLHEQYF

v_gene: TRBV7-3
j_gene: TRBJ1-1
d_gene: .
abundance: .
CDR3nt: TGTGCCAGCAGGGCGGGGGACTTGAACACTGAAGCTTTCTTT
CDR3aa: CASRAGDLNTEAFF

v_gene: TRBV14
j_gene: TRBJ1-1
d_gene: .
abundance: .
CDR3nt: TGTGCCAGCAGCCAATCAAGCTGGAACACTGAAGCTTTCTTT
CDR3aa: CASSQSSWNTEAFF

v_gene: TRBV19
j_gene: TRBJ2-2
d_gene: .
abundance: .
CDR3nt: TGTGCCAGTAATCCGGCAGGGTCAACGAACACCGGGGAGCTGTTTTTT
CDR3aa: CASNPAGSTNTGELFF

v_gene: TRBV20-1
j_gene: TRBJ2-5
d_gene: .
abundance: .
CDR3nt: TGCACTCCAGCGGACCAAGAGACCCAGTACTTC
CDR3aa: CTPADQETQYF

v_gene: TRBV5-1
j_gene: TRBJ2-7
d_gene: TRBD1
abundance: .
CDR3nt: TGCGCCAGCAGCTTGGACCCAGGGGGATCTGGCGAGCAGTACTTC
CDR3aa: CASSLDPGGSGEQYF

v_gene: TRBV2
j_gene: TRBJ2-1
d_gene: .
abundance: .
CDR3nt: TGTGCCAGCAGTCCCACAGGGTACAATGAGCAGTTCTTC
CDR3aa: CASSPTGYNEQFF

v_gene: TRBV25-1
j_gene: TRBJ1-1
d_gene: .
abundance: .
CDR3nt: TGTGCCAGCTTCTCCCGGGAGGGTGCTGAAGCTTTCTTT
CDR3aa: CASFSREGAEAFF

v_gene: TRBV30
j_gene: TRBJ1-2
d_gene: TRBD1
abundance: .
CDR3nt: TGTGCCTGGAGCAGACAGGGTGGCTATGGCTACACCTTC
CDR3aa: CAWSRQGGYGYTF

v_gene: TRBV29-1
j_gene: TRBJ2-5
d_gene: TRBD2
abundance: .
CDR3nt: TGCAGCGCCCTTACTAGCGGTCAAGAGACCCAGTACTTC
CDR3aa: CSALTSGQETQYF

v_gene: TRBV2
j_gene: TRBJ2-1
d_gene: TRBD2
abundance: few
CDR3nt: TGTGCCAGCAGTGCTAGCGGGGAGTACAATGAGCAGTTCTTC
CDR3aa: CASSASGEYNEQFF

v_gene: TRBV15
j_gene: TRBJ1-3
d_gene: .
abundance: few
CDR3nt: TGTGCCACCGCTGCGCTCCAAGCCTCTGGAAACACCATATATTTT
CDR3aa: CATAALQASGNTIYF

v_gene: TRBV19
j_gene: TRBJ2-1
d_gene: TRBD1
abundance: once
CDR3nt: TGTGCCAGTAGCGGACAGGGATACAATGAGCAGTTCTTC
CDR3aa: CASSGQGYNEQFF

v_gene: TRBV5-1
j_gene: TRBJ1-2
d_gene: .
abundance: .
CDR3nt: TGCGCCAGCAGCCATGGGGACATTTCTAACTATGGCTACACCTTC
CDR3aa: CASSHGDISNYGYTF

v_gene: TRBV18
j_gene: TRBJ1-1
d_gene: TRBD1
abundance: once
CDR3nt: TGTGCCAGCTCACCTGGGACAGGGAGGACGGGGGCTGAAGCTTTCTTT
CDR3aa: CASSPGTGRTGAEAFF

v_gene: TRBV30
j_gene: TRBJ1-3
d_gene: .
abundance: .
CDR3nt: TGTGCCTGGAGTGGGACATCTGGAAACACCATATATTTT
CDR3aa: CAWSGTSGNTIYF

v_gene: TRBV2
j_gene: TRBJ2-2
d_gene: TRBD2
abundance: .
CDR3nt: TGTGCCAGCACCCCGACTAGCGGGAACACCGGGGAGCTGTTTTTT
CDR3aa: CASTPTSGNTGELFF

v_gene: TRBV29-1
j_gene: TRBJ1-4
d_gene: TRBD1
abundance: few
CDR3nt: TGCAGCGTTGAATCGCAGGGGGGAGAAAAACTGTTTTTT
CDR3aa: CSVESQGGEKLFF

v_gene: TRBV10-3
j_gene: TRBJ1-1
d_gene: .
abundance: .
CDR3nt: TGTGCCTCCGCGTTGGTCGAGGGTGAAGCTTTCTTT
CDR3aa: CASALVEGEAFF

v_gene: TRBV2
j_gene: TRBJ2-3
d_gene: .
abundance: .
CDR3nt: TGTGCCAGCAGTGAACAGGGCGATACGCAGTATTTT
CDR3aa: CASSEQGDTQYF

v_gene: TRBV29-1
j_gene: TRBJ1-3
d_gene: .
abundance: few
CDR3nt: TGCAGCGTTCAACAGGGCTCTGGAAACACCATATATTTT
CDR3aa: CSVQQGSGNTIYF

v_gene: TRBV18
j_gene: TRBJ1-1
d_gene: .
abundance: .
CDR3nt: TGTGCCAGCTCCCGAGGACAGAAGAACACTGAAGCTTTCTTT
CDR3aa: CASSRGQKNTEAFF

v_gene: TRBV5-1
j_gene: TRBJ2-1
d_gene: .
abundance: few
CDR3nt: TGCGCCAGCAGCTTGGATGCGGAACTTGAGCAGTTCTTC
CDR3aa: CASSLDAELEQFF

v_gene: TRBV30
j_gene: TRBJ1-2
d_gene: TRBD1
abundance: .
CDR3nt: TGTGCCTGGAGTTCAACAGGGGAGCAAGGCTACACCTTC
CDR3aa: CAWSSTGEQGYTF

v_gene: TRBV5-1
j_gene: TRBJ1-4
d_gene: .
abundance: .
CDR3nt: TGCGCCAGCAGCGCCGGAGGCGCGGGTAATGAAAAACTGTTTTTT
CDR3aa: CASSAGGAGNEKLFF

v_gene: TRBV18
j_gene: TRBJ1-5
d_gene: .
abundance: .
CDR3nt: TGTGCCAGCTCACCTCAGGGGCTCCCTGGGAGCAATCAGCCCCAGCATTTT
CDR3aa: CASSPQGLPGSNQPQHF

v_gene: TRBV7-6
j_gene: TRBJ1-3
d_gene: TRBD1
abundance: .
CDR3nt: TGTGCCAGCAGCTCACGAACCGGGACAGGGCCTGGAAACACCATATATTTT
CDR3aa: CASSSRTGTGPGNTIYF

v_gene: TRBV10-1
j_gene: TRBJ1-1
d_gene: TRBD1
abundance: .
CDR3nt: TGCGCCAGCAGTTCCGGACAGGGGAACACTGAAGCTTTCTTT
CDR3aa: CASSSGQGNTEAFF

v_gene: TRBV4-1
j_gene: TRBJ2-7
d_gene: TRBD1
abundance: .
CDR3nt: TGCGCCAGCAGCCAAGGACAGGGGCCCACCTACGAGCAGTACTTC
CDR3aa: CASSQGQGPTYEQYF

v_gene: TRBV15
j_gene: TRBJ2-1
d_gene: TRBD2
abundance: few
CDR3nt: TGTGCCACCAGCAGAGATCCCGCGGGTCTAGCGGGATCCTACAATGAGCAGTTCTTC
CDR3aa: CATSRDPAGLAGSYNEQFF

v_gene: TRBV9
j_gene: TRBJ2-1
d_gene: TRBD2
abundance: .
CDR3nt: TGTGCCAGCAGCGTAGTTGGAGGGAGGGGCTCCTACAATGAGCAGTTCTTC
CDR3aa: CASSVVGGRGSYNEQFF

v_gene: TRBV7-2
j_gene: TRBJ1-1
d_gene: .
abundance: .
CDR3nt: TGTGCCAGCAGCTCCCGGGAGGGGTATGAAGCTTTCTTT
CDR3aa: CASSSREGYEAFF

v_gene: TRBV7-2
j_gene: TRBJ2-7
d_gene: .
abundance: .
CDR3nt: TGTGCCAGCAGCTTCTCCTCCTACGAGCAGTACTTC
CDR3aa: CASSFSSYEQYF